The source of this TCR beta chain is a study of shared clonotypes between healthy human individuals. Study summary: Per donor, CD8 memory used one plate, CD8 naive used two, CD4 memory used three and CD4 naive used three.

The data were produced by immunoSEQ multiplex PCR, yet TCRdb's version contains in-frame clones alone and is incomplete. This sample has roughly 1,000,000 clones; more than 75% occur once, and the top ten carry roughly 0.62%. Donors had no recently reported acute infections or vaccinations and were HIV-negative. V shed 2 bases and J 0 bases; nucleotides not matched to a gene: 5. Germline CDR1 reads SGHRS; CDR2 reads YFSETQ. The CDR3 is 16 residues long. The chain uses TRBV5-1 and TRBJ2-5; 9 nucleotides align to TRBD1. The sequence was collected from a man aged 18-30 years in good health. Some clones in this sample may be carry-over from other donors' samples. The sequencing sample was made of memory CD4+ T cells from PBMCs. Subset given: CD45RA-negative fraction. CDR3: CASSFGGQGNQETQYF. The CDR3 bases are TGCGCCAGCAGCTTTGGGGGACAGGGAAACCAAGAGACCCAGTACTTC.